Below, 2 T cell receptor beta chains from the same sample are listed, as sequenced in a study of cytomegalovirus exposure and HLA in healthy donors. The PCR had 60 Vbeta and 13 Jbeta primers. Using immunoSEQ multiplex PCR, the repertoire was profiled, and TCRdb retains in-frame clones only, with some absent. This sample has tens of thousands of clones, with around 70% found just once. Input material: PBMCs. These receptors were obtained from a man aged 40-49 years in good health and CMV-seropositive.

The table lists this clone with a few counts. This chain links TRBV7-2 with TRBJ1-2; D not resolved. Trimming stripped 5 bases from V and 7 bases from J, with 26 bases between. CDR1 and CDR2 from the germline V gene are SGHTA and FQGNSA. The CDR3 length is 17 residues. This chain's CDR3 is CASSKRGRRSLSSGYTF. Here the CDR3 DNA reads TGTGCCAGCAGCAAACGAGGAAGACGGTCCCTTTCTTCTGGCTACACCTTC.

The chain employs TRBV9 and TRBJ2-3, with 7 positions matching TRBD2. V lost 1 base to trimming and J lost 0 bases; unmatched junction nucleotides: 2. The germline V gene has CDR1 SGDLS and CDR2 YYNGEE. The CDR3 covers 15 residues. The CDR3 DNA reads as TGTGCCAGCAGCGTAAAAGCGGGGAGCACAGATACGCAGTATTTT. Translated, it gives CASSVKAGSTDTQYF.